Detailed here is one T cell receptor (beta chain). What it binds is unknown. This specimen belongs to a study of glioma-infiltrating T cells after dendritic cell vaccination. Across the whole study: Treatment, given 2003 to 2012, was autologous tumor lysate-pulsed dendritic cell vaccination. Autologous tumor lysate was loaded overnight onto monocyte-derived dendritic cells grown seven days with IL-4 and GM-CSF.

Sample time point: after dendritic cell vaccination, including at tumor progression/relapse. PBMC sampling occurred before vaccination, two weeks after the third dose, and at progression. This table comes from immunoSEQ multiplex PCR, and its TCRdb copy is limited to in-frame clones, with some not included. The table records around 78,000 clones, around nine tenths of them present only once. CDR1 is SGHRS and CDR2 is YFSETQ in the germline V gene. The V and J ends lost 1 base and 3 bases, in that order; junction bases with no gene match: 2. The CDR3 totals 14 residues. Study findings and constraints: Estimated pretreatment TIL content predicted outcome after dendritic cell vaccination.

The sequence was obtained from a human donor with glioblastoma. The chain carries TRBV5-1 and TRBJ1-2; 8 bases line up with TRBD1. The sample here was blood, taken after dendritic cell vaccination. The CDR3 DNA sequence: TGCGCCAGCAGCTTGCAGGGGGCCGACTATGGCTACACCTTC. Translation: CASSLQGADYGYTF.